The source of this T cell receptor beta chain is a study of shared clonotypes between healthy human individuals. All donors were Caucasian adults living in Nashville, Tennessee. The CDR3 is 13 amino acids. The trim removed 5 bases at V and 7 bases at J, leaving 7 bases unmatched. The germline V gene encodes CDR1 GTSNPN and CDR2 SVGIG (reference sequence). Regarding this clone: Its antigen is unidentified.

Here immunoSEQ multiplex PCR was the method, and the copy in TCRdb shows in-frame clones only, minus some. The sample includes around 500,000 clones, about 76% of them seen just once. The study's findings and limits: It was only blood that was sampled, and tissue repertoires likely differ.

This receptor was obtained from a middle-aged woman in good health. Some clones in this sample may be carry-over from other donors' samples. The specimen sequenced was PBMCs. V is TRBV30 and J is TRBJ1-2; 10 bases fit TRBD1. The CDR3 loop is CAWVRTGGSGYTF. CDR3 in DNA: TGTGCCTGGGTCCGGACAGGGGGGAGTGGCTACACCTTC. Supplemented by reference TRBV30 and TRBJ1-2, the full variable domain reads SQTIHQWPATLVQPVGSPLSLECTVEGTSNPNLYWYRQAAGRGLQLLFYSVGIGQISSEVPQNLSASRPQDRQFILSSKKLLLSDSGFYLCAWVRTGGSGYTFGSGTRLTVV.